The present T cell receptor (beta chain) was sequenced within a study of T cells in Graves' hyperthyroidism and ophthalmopathy. Study findings and constraints: In blood, most of the thyroid clonotypes expanded above 0.001 were also present.

Amplification of TCR beta CDR3 regions was performed using RNA transcripts as template. Primed by the HTBI set, a first-round RT-PCR was run on the TCR CDR3. TCRdb reprocessed the multiplex PCR reads with MiXCR, giving one entry per CDR3 protein. The table lists about 510,000 distinct CDR3 sequences, about 15% of them singletons, with about 14% in the top ten. To note about this clonotype: The antigen is undetermined.

Over 18 months, lack of ophthalmopathy progression marked Graves' hyperthyroidism as stable. Clinicians diagnosed patients from clinical symptoms, serum thyroxine and TRAb, thyroid ultrasound and orbital computed tomography. V shed 0 bases and J shed 2 bases, with 10 bases lying between them. The CDR3 is made up of 16 amino acids. Germline V gene sequence: CDR1 MNHEY, CDR2 SVGAGI. The chain has TRBV6-5 and TRBJ2-2; D uncertain. Sequenced sample: blood. The receptor comes from a woman between 40 and 50 years old with Graves' hyperthyroidism. In nucleotides, the CDR3 is TGTGCCAGCAGTTACTCGAGGCAAACAAACACCGGGGAGCTGTTTTTT. This codes for CASSYSRQTNTGELFF.